The 21 T cell receptor beta chains below all came from one sample that was sequenced in a study of blood T cell repertoires in COVID-19. Sequencing was performed with immunoSEQ multiplex PCR; in TCRdb, only in-frame clones are kept and a portion is missing. Among roughly 280,000 clones listed, 86% were seen once. The specimen was peripheral blood. The receptors here all came from a man aged 18 to 29 with active or convalescent COVID-19.

The rearrangement joins TRBV6-5 to TRBJ1-1; 8 bases match TRBD1. This CDR3 has 16 amino acids. Trimming removed 1 base from V and 4 bases from J; junction bases left unmatched: 8. CDR1 is MNHEY and CDR2 is SVGAGI in the germline V gene. Here the CDR3 DNA reads TGTGCCAGCAGTTACTGGGGCAGGGGGCTAGGCACTGAAGCTTTCTTT. Its translation: CASSYWGRGLGTEAFF.

The chain combines TRBV6-4 with TRBJ2-1; 7 positions match TRBD1. J was trimmed by 7 bases and V by 6 bases; bases with no gene match: 6. The CDR3 sequence is 13 residues long. Germline CDR1 is MRHNA and CDR2 is SNTAGT. This CDR3 is CASSEGAWNEQFF. In DNA form, the CDR3 reads TGTGCCAGCAGCGAGGGGGCTTGGAATGAGCAGTTCTTC.

This clone was counted many times. This sample also contains other DNA sequences that code for the same CDR3. The rearrangement joins TRBV5-5 to TRBJ1-2; TRBD1 matches 10 bases. V was clipped by 4 bases and J by 3 bases; unmatched bases: 3. This CDR3 region has 14 residues. CDR1 and CDR2 (germline): SGHKS, YYEKEE (reference sequence). In nucleotides, the CDR3 is TGTGCCAGCAGCGCCGGGACAGGGGACTATGGCTACACCTTC. Its protein product is CASSAGTGDYGYTF.

There are a few counts of this clone. V usage is TRBV6-2 or TRBV6-3 and J usage is TRBJ2-3, with D possibly TRBD2 on 5 matching bases. V lost 0 bases and J lost 7, with 20 bases in between. This CDR3 has 17 amino acids. CDR1 is MNHEY and CDR2 is SVGEGT in the germline V gene. Written as DNA, the CDR3 is TGTGCCAGCAGTTACTCGAATGGGCTTGGAAGCGGATATACGCAGTATTTT. This translates into CASSYSNGLGSGYTQYF.

This chain joins TRBV6-1 and TRBJ2-7; 7 bases line up with TRBD2. Germline CDR1 MNHNS, CDR2 SASEGT. J lost 1 base, V lost 2 bases, and 8 bases had no gene match. The CDR3 contains 16 residues. CDR3 nucleotide sequence: TGTGCCAGCAGTGAACTCGCCGGCGGGGGATCCTACGAGCAGTACTTC. It yields the protein CASSELAGGGSYEQYF.

The CDR3 DNA follows: TGCGCCAGCAGCATGGGGTCTACCACCCTCACCGGGGAGCTGTTTTTT. Translation: CASSMGSTTLTGELFF. The rearrangement uses TRBV5-1 and TRBJ2-2, with unresolved D. V lost 4 bases and J lost 4, with 17 bases in between. Germline values: CDR1 SGHRS, CDR2 YFSETQ. This CDR3 is 16 amino acids long.

The chain couples TRBV28 to TRBJ1-6, with D maybe TRBD1 (5 bases). V shed 6 bases and J shed 8 bases, with 14 bases lying between them. Per the germline V gene, CDR1 is MDHEN and CDR2 is SYDVKM. The CDR3 sequence is 14 residues long. The CDR3 DNA follows: TGTGCCAGCAGCGGAGGGGCCACGGATTCACCCCTCCACTTT. As protein: CASSGGATDSPLHF. The whole variable domain, filled in from reference TRBV28 and TRBJ1-6, reads DVKVTQSSRYLVKRTGEKVFLECVQDMDHENMFWYRQDPGLGLRLIYFSYDVKMKEKGDIPEGYSVSREKKERFSLILESASTNQTSMYLCASSGGATDSPLHFGNGTRLTVT.

The chain recombines TRBV5-6 with TRBJ2-7; TRBD2 matches 11 bases. Germline V gene data show CDR1 as SGHDT and CDR2 as YYEEEE. CDR3 length: 18 residues. Losses at the gene ends were 4 bases for V and 3 bases for J; bases not matched to a gene: 15. The chain's CDR3 is CASSAIFATTSGVYEQYF. In DNA, the CDR3 is TGTGCCAGCAGCGCGATATTTGCTACGACTAGCGGGGTCTACGAGCAGTACTTC.

The chain uses TRBV19 and TRBJ1-5; D may be TRBD1 (6 bases). This CDR3 contains 15 residues. Per the germline V gene, CDR1 is LNHDA and CDR2 is SQIVND (reference sequence). The V end lost 0 bases, the J end lost 6 bases, and 12 bases lay between the germline ends. The CDR3: CASSIDAGAGQPQHF. CDR3 coding DNA: TGTGCCAGTAGTATAGATGCAGGGGCCGGTCAGCCCCAGCATTTT.

This chain connects TRBV30 to TRBJ1-5; 8 bases map to TRBD1. Germline V gene data show CDR1 as GTSNPN and CDR2 as SVGIG (reference sequence). The CDR3 is 17 amino acids. V was clipped by 1 base and J by 0 bases; unmatched bases: 8. As DNA, the CDR3 is TGTGCCTGGAGTGCTAACTCCGGACAGGGTAGCAATCAGCCCCAGCATTTT. Residues: CAWSANSGQGSNQPQHF.

V usage is TRBV25-1 and J usage is TRBJ2-3; TRBD1 matches 7 bases. V lost 2 bases, J lost 1 base, and 6 bases stayed unmatched. The CDR3 runs to 16 residues. Germline V CDR1 and CDR2: MGHDK, SYGVNS. The CDR3 region is CASSERGTAGTDTQYF. In DNA, the CDR3 is TGTGCCAGCAGTGAACGAGGGACAGCTGGCACAGATACGCAGTATTTT.

The CDR3 nucleotides read TGTGCCAGCAGTCCTACTTTTCTTTACGAGCAGTACTTC. It is translated as CASSPTFLYEQYF. V and J are TRBV6-5 and TRBJ2-7; D not resolved. V lost 5 bases and J 4 bases, leaving 12 bases between the germline ends. The CDR3 runs to 13 residues. CDR1 is MNHEY and CDR2 is SVGAGI in the germline V gene.

DNA of the CDR3: TGTGCCACCCAAGGGATTTGGGGCGCGCTTATAAAAGAGACCCAGTACTTC. Its translation is CATQGIWGALIKETQYF. The V gene is TRBV28, the J gene TRBJ2-5; D is possibly TRBD1 (5 bases). This CDR3 is built from 17 residues. Germline V CDR1 and CDR2: MDHEN, SYDVKM. Trimming cost V 10 bases and J 3 bases, with 27 bases left between them. Full variable domain (remainder filled in from reference TRBV28 and TRBJ2-5): DVKVTQSSRYLVKRTGEKVFLECVQDMDHENMFWYRQDPGLGLRLIYFSYDVKMKEKGDIPEGYSVSREKKERFSLILESASTNQTSMYLCATQGIWGALIKETQYFGPGTRLLVL.

The sample holds one count of this clone. The chain combines TRBV15 with TRBJ2-1, with D unclear. Trimming removed 1 base from V and 3 bases from J, with 16 bases in between. CDR3 length: 17 residues. Germline V gene data show CDR1 as LNHNV and CDR2 as YYDKDF (reference sequence). CDR3: CATSRVKLADYYNEQFF. In DNA form, the CDR3 reads TGTGCCACCAGCAGAGTGAAGTTGGCTGATTACTACAATGAGCAGTTCTTC.

DNA of the CDR3: TGCAGTGCTAGTCCCGGGACAGGGTACAATGAGCAGTTCTTC. Its translation is CSASPGTGYNEQFF. The J gene is TRBJ2-1, the V gene TRBV20-1; 9 positions agree with TRBD1. The CDR3 totals 14 residues. Trimming took 3 bases from V and 4 from J; bases not matched to a gene: 4. Germline values: CDR1 DFQATT, CDR2 SNEGSKA (reference sequence).

The genes are TRBV29-1 and TRBJ1-3, with 7 bases lining up with TRBD1. The CDR3 runs 14 residues. The trim removed 3 bases at V and 7 bases at J, leaving 9 bases unmatched. Germline CDR1 is SQVTM and CDR2 is ANQGSEA. CDR3 loop: CSVDPGQRANTIYF. The CDR3 DNA reads as TGCAGCGTTGACCCGGGACAGAGGGCGAACACCATATATTTT. The whole variable domain, filled in from reference TRBV29-1 and TRBJ1-3, reads SAVISQKPSRDICQRGTSLTIQCQVDSQVTMMFWYRQQPGQSLTLIATANQGSEATYESGFVIDKFPISRPNLTFSTLTVSNMSPEDSSIYLCSVDPGQRANTIYFGEGSWLTVV.

The genes are TRBV7-9 and TRBJ2-2, with 12 bases aligning to TRBD2. With 5 bases clipped from V and 6 bases from J, the junction kept 1 base outside the gene matches. CDR3 size: 14 residues. The germline CDR1 and CDR2 sequences are SEHNR and FQNEAQ (reference sequence). The CDR3: CASSGLAGPGELFF. The CDR3 bases are TGTGCCAGCAGCGGACTAGCGGGACCCGGGGAGCTGTTTTTT.

The gene calls are TRBV4-3 and TRBJ2-3, with D possibly being TRBD2 (5 bases). Between the trimmed V and J ends, which lost 2 bases and 2 bases, there was a span of 11 bases. Germline CDR1 reads LGHNA; CDR2 reads YSLEER. The CDR3 sequence is 15 residues long. The CDR3 DNA follows: TGCGCCAGCAGCCAATGGGCGGGTCACACAGATACGCAGTATTTT. Amino acids: CASSQWAGHTDTQYF.

CDR3 sequence (DNA): TGTGCCAGCAGCTCATATTCGAGACAGGGCCTCCGGGGTGTCGAGCAGTACTTC. This encodes CASSSYSRQGLRGVEQYF. This chain uses TRBV28 with TRBJ2-7, with TRBD1 matching over 7 bases. V shed 6 bases and J 6 bases; nucleotides not matched to a gene: 23. Germline CDR1 is MDHEN and CDR2 is SYDVKM. This CDR3 is built from 18 residues. Supplemented by reference TRBV28 and TRBJ2-7, the full variable domain reads DVKVTQSSRYLVKRTGEKVFLECVQDMDHENMFWYRQDPGLGLRLIYFSYDVKMKEKGDIPEGYSVSREKKERFSLILESASTNQTSMYLCASSSYSRQGLRGVEQYFGPGTRLTVT.

This clone was seen a single time. This rearrangement joins TRBV10-3 to TRBJ1-1; TRBD1 is a possible D gene (6 bases). The CDR3 has 16 amino acids. Looked up from germline, CDR1 is ENHRY and CDR2 is SYGVKD. With 3 bases removed from V and 0 bases from J, the gap between germline ends came to 14 bases. The CDR3 DNA is TGTGCCATCAGTGACGCCAGGGGAGCCTTGAACACTGAAGCTTTCTTT. This sequence encodes CAISDARGALNTEAFF.

The genes are TRBV19 and TRBJ1-1, with TRBD1 matching over 7 bases. After removal of 3 bases from V and 2 bases from J, the junction contained 15 bases not matched to a gene. Germline V lookup: CDR1 LNHDA, CDR2 SQIVND (reference sequence). This CDR3 is 18 amino acids long. Here the CDR3 DNA reads TGTGCCAGTAGTATGCCGAGCCAACCGGGACAGAAAAACACTGAAGCTTTCTTT. It is translated as CASSMPSQPGQKNTEAFF.